This is a list of T cell receptor beta chains from one sample in a study of T-cell reconstitution after alpha-beta-depleted transplantation in children. TCRdb analysed the PCR reads with MiXCR anew, one entry per CDR3 protein. The table records around 670,000 distinct CDR3 sequences, approximately 14% of them present only once. This specimen consisted of PBMCs, obtained before TCRalphabeta/CD19-depleted stem cell transplant. The receptors here all came from a girl aged 2 to 10 with congenital amegakaryocytic thrombocytopenia, due to receive a stem cell transplant. Each CDR3 is given with its conserved first and last residue. A D gene is named only where the DNA matches it firmly. Size is stated for part of the rows, as once, few or many counts, or as a class when the clone is expanded.

>.|.|TRBJ2-3|TRBV20-1
CSHSAFTDTQYF
TGCAGTCATAGCGCGTTCACAGATACGCAGTATTTT
>TRBD1|many|TRBJ1-1|TRBV20-1
CSARAGQGTQEAFF
TGCAGTGCTAGAGCGGGACAGGGGACTCAAGAAGCTTTCTTT
>TRBD2|many|TRBJ2-2|TRBV12-3/TRBV12-4
CASSPSGSRTGELFF
TGTGCCAGCAGTCCAAGCGGGAGTCGGACCGGGGAGCTGTTTTTT
>.|many|TRBJ2-7|TRBV12-3/TRBV12-4
CASSPMWGEQYF
TGTGCCAGCAGCCCAATGTGGGGTGAGCAGTACTTC
>TRBD1|few|TRBJ2-7|TRBV2
CASSGTGREQYF
TGTGCCAGCAGTGGGACAGGGCGCGAGCAGTACTTC
>.|many|TRBJ2-2|TRBV20-1
CSARRKIGAQNTGELFF
TGCAGTGCTAGGCGTAAGATAGGGGCCCAAAACACCGGGGAGCTGTTTTTT
>TRBD2|.|TRBJ2-1|TRBV12-3/TRBV12-4
CASSLTYSGRANEQFF
TGTGCCAGCAGTCTTACCTATAGCGGGAGGGCCAATGAGCAGTTCTTC
>.|.|TRBJ2-7|TRBV11-3
CASSLRTDTEQYF
TGTGCCAGCAGCTTACGGACCGACACCGAGCAGTACTTC
>.|.|TRBJ2-1|TRBV15
CATSAYQGNEQFF
TGTGCCACCAGCGCGTACCAGGGAAACGAGCAGTTCTTC
>TRBD1|many|TRBJ2-1|TRBV20-1
CSARDLLQGVAYNEQFF
TGCAGTGCTAGAGACCTACTACAGGGGGTGGCCTACAATGAGCAGTTCTTC
>.|.|TRBJ1-5|TRBV19
CASSMVLAYNQPQHF
TGTGCCAGTAGTATGGTATTGGCTTACAATCAGCCCCAGCATTTT
>.|many|TRBJ1-5|TRBV20-1
CSAKVPRQSNQPQHF
TGCAGTGCTAAGGTACCGCGACAGTCCAATCAGCCCCAGCATTTT
>.|.|TRBJ2-3|TRBV7-3
CASSLSVGPDTQYF
TGTGCCAGCAGCTTATCCGTGGGCCCAGATACGCAGTATTTT
>.|.|TRBJ2-1|TRBV20-1
CSAPDGSYNEQFF
TGCAGTGCCCCGGATGGCTCCTACAATGAGCAGTTCTTC
>.|.|TRBJ2-3|TRBV15
CATSRGHDGTSTTDTQYF
TGTGCCACCAGCAGAGGTCATGACGGGACATCGACCACAGATACGCAGTATTTT
>.|few|TRBJ2-5|TRBV6-5
CASSYSLAGTQYF
TGTGCCAGCAGTTACTCCTTAGCCGGGACCCAGTACTTC
>TRBD1|few|TRBJ1-2|TRBV4-1
CASSQWSGGPYGYTF
TGCGCCAGCAGCCAATGGTCAGGGGGTCCCTATGGCTACACCTTC
>TRBD2|few|TRBJ2-5|TRBV11-1
CASSFAPQIAGPQETQYF
TGTGCCAGCAGCTTCGCGCCTCAAATAGCGGGGCCCCAAGAGACCCAGTACTTC
>.|.|TRBJ2-1|TRBV3-1
CATTPSTAFGNEQFF
TGTGCCACCACCCCTTCGACCGCATTCGGGAATGAGCAGTTCTTC
>TRBD1|many|TRBJ2-2|TRBV5-1
CASSSRGPPLTGELFF
TGCGCCAGCAGCTCGAGGGGGCCCCCTCTCACCGGGGAGCTGTTTTTT
>.|many|TRBJ2-6|TRBV29-1
CSVDWAGANVLTF
TGCAGCGTTGACTGGGCTGGGGCCAACGTCCTGACTTTC
>.|few|TRBJ1-1|TRBV5-5
CASDRAILRDTEAFF
TGTGCCAGCGACCGGGCCATCCTAAGGGACACTGAAGCTTTCTTT
>.|many|TRBJ2-1|TRBV20-1
CSAAPFEGRNEQFF
TGCAGTGCTGCCCCTTTTGAGGGCCGGAATGAGCAGTTCTTC
>TRBD2|many|TRBJ2-3|TRBV15
CATSMNLAGGTDTQYF
TGTGCCACCAGTATGAATCTAGCGGGAGGCACAGATACGCAGTATTTT
>TRBD1|many|TRBJ1-1|TRBV20-1
CSARARDRGLSEAFF
TGCAGTGCTAGGGCTCGGGACAGGGGGCTATCTGAAGCTTTCTTT
>.|few|TRBJ1-2|TRBV30
CAWSGPWDYGYTF
TGTGCCTGGAGTGGACCTTGGGACTATGGCTACACCTTC
>TRBD1|few|TRBJ2-1|TRBV5-1
CASSVDIRDRGILGDNEQFF
TGCGCCAGCAGCGTTGATATAAGGGACAGGGGGATCTTGGGAGACAATGAGCAGTTCTTC
>TRBD2|many|TRBJ2-3|TRBV5-1
CASSLVTSGVTDTQYF
TGCGCCAGCAGCTTGGTGACTAGCGGAGTCACAGATACGCAGTATTTT
>.|.|TRBJ2-7|TRBV5-1
CASSFGDNTYEQYF
TGCGCCAGCAGCTTCGGGGACAACACCTACGAGCAGTACTTC
>.|.|TRBJ2-2|TRBV3-1
CASSQELGYSTGELFF
TGTGCCAGCAGCCAAGAGTTGGGCTACTCAACCGGGGAGCTGTTTTTT
>.|.|TRBJ2-3|TRBV4-1
CASSQVRTASDTQYF
TGCGCCAGCAGCCAAGTCCGGACCGCATCAGATACGCAGTATTTT
>.|many|TRBJ2-2|TRBV7-9
CASSTSGRRSTGELFF
TGTGCCAGCAGCACCTCCGGGAGAAGGAGCACCGGGGAGCTGTTTTTT
>TRBD1|.|TRBJ1-1|TRBV5-1
CASSLMTGEGTEAFF
TGCGCCAGCAGCTTGATGACAGGGGAGGGGACTGAAGCTTTCTTT
>.|many|TRBJ2-3|TRBV10-3
CASQGGTSTDTQYF
TGTGCCTCACAGGGGGGGACTAGCACAGATACGCAGTATTTT
>.|few|TRBJ1-1|TRBV5-5
CASSGDSSRKNTEAFF
TGTGCCAGCAGCGGAGACAGTTCCCGGAAGAACACTGAAGCTTTCTTT
>.|.|TRBJ2-1|TRBV7-8
CASTDPEDEQFF
TGTGCCAGCACCGACCCCGAGGATGAGCAGTTCTTC
>.|few|TRBJ1-3|TRBV5-1
CASSLLSPSIGPGSGNTIYF
TGCGCCAGCAGCTTGCTCTCGCCCTCAATAGGTCCTGGCTCTGGAAACACCATATATTTT
>TRBD2|few|TRBJ2-5|TRBV5-1
CASSILAGEQETQYF
TGCGCCAGCAGCATACTAGCGGGAGAACAAGAGACCCAGTACTTC
>TRBD1|many|TRBJ1-6|TRBV25-1
CASSEIRIGDSNSPLHF
TGTGCCAGCAGTGAAATTCGGATAGGGGACAGTAATTCACCCCTCCACTTT
>TRBD2|few|TRBJ2-3|TRBV4-2
CASSQESSGNYGADTQYF
TGTGCCAGCAGCCAAGAGTCTAGCGGGAATTACGGCGCAGATACGCAGTATTTT
>.|many|TRBJ2-7|TRBV20-1
CSAPRTASEQYF
TGCAGTGCACCTAGGACCGCGTCTGAGCAGTACTTC
>.|many|TRBJ1-1|TRBV27
CASSLGTGMNTEAFF
TGTGCCAGCAGTTTAGGGACGGGGATGAACACTGAAGCTTTCTTT
>.|many|TRBJ2-1|TRBV6-9
CVRDEQFF
TGTGTGAGGGATGAGCAGTTCTTC
>.|.|TRBJ2-1|TRBV12-3/TRBV12-4
CTSCPSGEVVTSYNEQFF
TGTACCAGCTGCCCTTCAGGGGAGGTTGTAACCTCCTACAATGAGCAGTTCTTC
>.|.|TRBJ2-7|TRBV5-1
CVGSLGLMQPGEQYF
TGCGTCGGCAGCTTGGGACTGATGCAACCAGGCGAGCAGTACTTC
>.|few|TRBJ1-1|TRBV29-1
CSVEEGANTEAFF
TGCAGCGTTGAAGAGGGTGCTAACACTGAAGCTTTCTTT
>.|many|TRBJ2-5|TRBV21-1
CASARGLETETQYF
TGTGCCAGTGCGAGGGGACTAGAGACAGAGACCCAGTACTTC
>.|many|TRBJ2-2|TRBV7-9
CASSFDIDTGELFF
TGTGCCAGCAGCTTTGATATTGACACCGGGGAGCTGTTTTTT
>.|many|TRBJ2-1|TRBV25-1
CASTVGSYEQFF
TGTGCCAGCACGGTGGGATCCTATGAGCAGTTCTTC
>TRBD2|.|TRBJ2-3|TRBV7-6
CASSLRSGDRRGLAGETDTQYF
TGTGCCAGCAGCTTACGATCGGGAGATCGTAGGGGACTAGCGGGAGAAACAGATACGCAGTATTTT
>TRBD2|many|TRBJ2-1|TRBV5-1
CASSLAGPLNEQFF
TGCGCCAGCAGCTTAGCGGGACCGTTGAATGAGCAGTTCTTC
>TRBD2|.|TRBJ2-1|TRBV5-1
CASSPGLAGGLYNEQFF
TGCGCCAGCAGCCCGGGACTAGCGGGAGGGCTCTACAATGAGCAGTTCTTC
>TRBD2|few|TRBJ2-7|TRBV10-3
CAISPGLAGGEQYF
TGTGCCATCAGTCCGGGACTAGCGGGAGGCGAGCAGTACTTC
>TRBD1|few|TRBJ1-4|TRBV27
CATRDRGTGNEKLFF
TGTGCCACCAGGGATCGCGGGACAGGCAATGAAAAACTGTTTTTT
>.|many|TRBJ1-1|TRBV20-1
CSASSEGLIDTEAFF
TGCAGTGCTAGCTCTGAAGGTCTAATAGACACTGAAGCTTTCTTT
>.|.|TRBJ1-5|TRBV27
CASSYGYNQPQHF
TGTGCCAGCAGTTATGGTTACAATCAGCCCCAGCATTTT
>TRBD2|many|TRBJ2-7|TRBV20-1
CSARSLAGTWGYEQYF
TGCAGTGCTAGAAGCCTAGCGGGGACGTGGGGCTACGAGCAGTACTTC
>TRBD2|few|TRBJ2-7|TRBV12-3/TRBV12-4
CASSPGMLAGTYEQYF
TGTGCCAGCAGTCCCGGGATGCTAGCGGGAACCTACGAGCAGTACTTC
>TRBD2|few|TRBJ2-3|TRBV3-1
CASSQAPGTSGTDTQYF
TGTGCCAGCAGCCAAGCCCCAGGGACTAGCGGAACAGATACGCAGTATTTT
>.|.|TRBJ2-7|TRBV24-1
CATSDQSYEQYF
TGTGCCACCAGTGACCAGTCCTACGAGCAGTACTTC